The rows below give T cell receptor beta chains drawn from one sample of a study of OX40 agonist ivuxolimab in advanced cancers. Assay: immunoSEQ multiplex PCR; the TCRdb copy retains only in-frame clones and omits some. The sample has more than 45,000 clones, about 85% seen once. The sample in question was CD4+ or CD8+ T cells sorted from blood, obtained in a trial of the OX40 agonist ivuxolimab. These receptor sequences come from an adult with an advanced solid tumor such as melanoma, head and neck, liver or kidney cancer. Both conserved end residues are part of each CDR3. Each record gives: clone size, J gene, D gene, V gene, CDR3 DNA, CDR3 protein. D genes are given only for firm matches. For some rows the clone size is stated as once, few or many, or as a class when expanded; others skip it.

.,TRBJ1-2,.,TRBV18,TGTGCCAGCTCACCACCGTCCGCAGGGAATCAGGGCTACACCTTC,CASSPPSAGNQGYTF
.,TRBJ2-2,.,TRBV28,TGTGCCAGCAGTTTATATACCGGGGAGCTGTTTTTT,CASSLYTGELFF
.,TRBJ1-1,TRBD1,TRBV30,TGTGCCTGGAGACCGGAGACAGGGTACAACACTGAAGCTTTCTTT,CAWRPETGYNTEAFF
few,TRBJ1-1,.,TRBV6-1,TGTGCCAGCAGTTTACAGGGCACTGAAGCTTTCTTT,CASSLQGTEAFF
.,TRBJ1-1,TRBD1,TRBV11-3,TGTGCCAGCAGCACCTCGACAGGGGGGACTGAAGCTTTCTTT,CASSTSTGGTEAFF
.,TRBJ1-1,TRBD1,TRBV19,TGTGCCAGTAGTATGGAGACAGGGGCCTGGAGCACTGAAGCTTTCTTT,CASSMETGAWSTEAFF
.,TRBJ2-1,TRBD1,TRBV7-6,TGTGCCAGCAGCCGGGACAGACACAATGAGCAGTTCTTC,CASSRDRHNEQFF
.,TRBJ2-7,.,TRBV6-1,TGTGCCAGCGGTTACGAGCAGTACTTC,CASGYEQYF
once,TRBJ2-3,.,TRBV9,TGTGCCAGCAGCGTAAGGCCCTCGCTTACAGATACGCAGTATTTT,CASSVRPSLTDTQYF
few,TRBJ1-5,.,TRBV2,TGTGCCAGCAGTGACAGTTACAATCAGCCCCAGCATTTT,CASSDSYNQPQHF
.,TRBJ2-5,TRBD2,TRBV7-9,TGTGCCAGCAGCCGTGAGCGGGGGAGTGAGACCCAGTACTTC,CASSRERGSETQYF
few,TRBJ2-7,.,TRBV23-1,TGCGCCAGCAGTCAACGGACAGACAGGAAGGGTTCCTACGAGCAGTACTTC,CASSQRTDRKGSYEQYF
.,TRBJ2-5,.,TRBV5-4,TGTGCCAGCAGCTTGGTACGGGTGATAAGGCAAGAGACCCAGTACTTC,CASSLVRVIRQETQYF
.,TRBJ2-2,TRBD1,TRBV28,TGTGCCAGCTACCGCCCGCCGGGACAGGGAGGCACCGGGGAGCTGTTTTTT,CASYRPPGQGGTGELFF
.,TRBJ2-7,.,TRBV9,TGTGCCAGCAGCGTAGGACTGGGGGAGATGAACGAGCAGTACTTC,CASSVGLGEMNEQYF
.,TRBJ2-1,TRBD2,TRBV28,TGTGCCAGCGGGAGGGAAGGGGAGCAGTTCTTC,CASGREGEQFF
.,TRBJ1-5,TRBD1,TRBV29-1,TGCAGCGCCATCCCAACTTCCGGGACAGGGGGTCTCCAGCCCCAGCATTTT,CSAIPTSGTGGLQPQHF
.,TRBJ2-1,TRBD2,TRBV5-1,TGCGCCAGCAAGGGACTAGCGGGTGGCGATGAGCAGTTCTTC,CASKGLAGGDEQFF
.,TRBJ2-3,TRBD2,TRBV5-6,TGTGCCAGCAGCTTGAAACTAGCGGGAGGTTTCACAGATACGCAGTATTTT,CASSLKLAGGFTDTQYF
.,TRBJ1-1,.,TRBV7-9,TGTGCCAGCAGCTTTAGTTCAGGGGCTGAAGCTTTCTTT,CASSFSSGAEAFF
.,TRBJ2-7,.,TRBV7-2,TGTGCCAGCAGCCCCCGGACTAGGGGGGCGTTCGAGCAGTACTTC,CASSPRTRGAFEQYF
.,TRBJ2-2,TRBD1,TRBV15,TGTGCCACCAGAGGGACAGTGGGAAGTAGTTGGGCCGGGGAGCTGTTTTTT,CATRGTVGSSWAGELFF
few,TRBJ1-5,.,TRBV27,TGTGCCAGCAGTTTCCGGGTGGGCTACGGCAATCAGCCCCAGCATTTT,CASSFRVGYGNQPQHF
.,TRBJ2-2,TRBD2,TRBV7-2,TGTGCCAGCAGCTTAGCGCTAGCGGGAGCCACCGGGGAGCTGTTTTTT,CASSLALAGATGELFF
once,TRBJ2-2,TRBD1,TRBV7-3,TGTGCCAGCAGCGCTACAGGGGGCGACACCGGGGAGCTGTTTTTT,CASSATGGDTGELFF
.,TRBJ2-4,.,TRBV20-1,TGCAGTGCGGGCCCCCAAAACATTCAGTACTTC,CSAGPQNIQYF
.,TRBJ1-3,TRBD1,TRBV10-3,TGTGCCATCAGTGGGGGACAGAGCCGGTTCTCTGGAAACACCATATATTTT,CAISGGQSRFSGNTIYF
once,TRBJ2-5,.,TRBV7-2,TGTGCCAGCAGCCGGGCCGGGGAGACCCAGTACTTC,CASSRAGETQYF
.,TRBJ1-2,TRBD1,TRBV7-3,TGTGCCAGCAGATCGGGACAGGCTCGCGGCTATGGCTACACCTTC,CASRSGQARGYGYTF
.,TRBJ2-7,.,TRBV6-1,TGTGCCAGCAGTGTCCCCTCGTCGGCCTACGAGCAGTACTTC,CASSVPSSAYEQYF
.,TRBJ1-5,.,TRBV4-2,TGTGCCAGCAGCCAAGAGCGATCTCAGCCCCAGCATTTT,CASSQERSQPQHF
once,TRBJ1-5,.,TRBV7-2,TGTGCCAGCAGCTTGGCGGAGAGCAATCAGCCCCAGCATTTT,CASSLAESNQPQHF
.,TRBJ1-3,TRBD1,TRBV19,TGTGCCAGTAGTCCAGGGGGCTCAGGAAACACCATATATTTT,CASSPGGSGNTIYF
.,TRBJ2-1,TRBD2,TRBV11-1,TGTGCCAGCAGCTTGGTTAGCGGGAGGGCTTATCATGAGCAGTTCTTC,CASSLVSGRAYHEQFF
.,TRBJ2-1,TRBD1,TRBV10-3,TGTGCCATCAGTGAGTCCACTGGGACAGGGCGGGTCAATGAGCAGTTCTTC,CAISESTGTGRVNEQFF
.,TRBJ1-2,TRBD1,TRBV5-1,TGCGCCAGCAGCTCTGTCCCGGGACAGGGGGATGGCTACACCTTC,CASSSVPGQGDGYTF
.,TRBJ1-2,.,TRBV28,TGTGCCAGCAGTTTAAGTGGACCGTCGGACTATGGCTACACCTTC,CASSLSGPSDYGYTF
.,TRBJ2-1,.,TRBV5-5,TGTGCCAGCAGCTTTAGGCGGAATGAGCAGTTCTTC,CASSFRRNEQFF
.,TRBJ2-1,.,TRBV25-1,TGTGCCAGCAGGAGGGGAGCGGGCTCCTACAATGAGCAGTTCTTC,CASRRGAGSYNEQFF
once,TRBJ2-3,.,TRBV10-1,TGCGCCAGCAGTGAGGGAGGGCCGTTAAATACGCAGTATTTT,CASSEGGPLNTQYF
.,TRBJ2-2,.,TRBV15,TGTGCCACCAGCAGGACAGCGAACACCGGGGAGCTGTTTTTT,CATSRTANTGELFF
.,TRBJ1-5,.,TRBV28,TGTGCCAGCAGTTTACCCGGGGGGACGGGTCATCAGCCCCAGCATTTT,CASSLPGGTGHQPQHF
.,TRBJ2-2,.,TRBV5-4,TGTGCCAGCAGCTCCCCGGACGGAGGCACCGGGGAGCTGTTTTTT,CASSSPDGGTGELFF
few,TRBJ2-1,TRBD2,TRBV7-9,TGTGCCAGCAGCTTATCTAGCGGAAGCAATGAGCAGTTCTTC,CASSLSSGSNEQFF
.,TRBJ2-1,.,TRBV28,TGTGCCAGCCGTACCGGACAGCCGCGACTTAATGAGCAGTTCTTC,CASRTGQPRLNEQFF
few,TRBJ1-5,.,TRBV7-2,TGTGCCAGCAGCTTAGAGGAGGGCTATGGCAGAAGGCATCAGCCCCAGCATTTT,CASSLEEGYGRRHQPQHF
.,TRBJ2-5,TRBD2,TRBV9,TGTGCCAGCAGCCCGAACCCCACTAGCGGACAAGAGACCCAGTACTTC,CASSPNPTSGQETQYF
.,TRBJ2-1,.,TRBV20-1,TGCAGTGTCTTGTGGTTAGCTGAGCAGTTCTTC,CSVLWLAEQFF
.,TRBJ1-4,TRBD1,TRBV19,TGTGCCAGTAGTATAGGTACAGGGGATGAAAAACTGTTTTTT,CASSIGTGDEKLFF
.,TRBJ1-1,.,TRBV7-6,TGTGCCAGCAGCGACGGGAGCGACACTGAAGCTTTCTTT,CASSDGSDTEAFF
.,TRBJ2-2,.,TRBV10-1,TGCGCCGAACCCCGGACGGGCACCGGGGAGCTGTTTTTT,CAEPRTGTGELFF
.,TRBJ2-5,.,TRBV9,TGTGCCAGCAGCGTAGGGGGCCGGGAGACCCAGTACTTC,CASSVGGRETQYF
.,TRBJ1-2,.,TRBV29-1,TGCAGCGTTAATTCGGGGGCCTATGGCTACACCTTC,CSVNSGAYGYTF
.,TRBJ1-1,.,TRBV29-1,TGCAGCGTTCCCTGGGCCATGAACACTGAAGCTTTCTTT,CSVPWAMNTEAFF
.,TRBJ1-1,TRBD1,TRBV7-8,TGTGCCAGCAGCTTAACGACGGACAGGGTTCGAGCTTTCTTT,CASSLTTDRVRAFF
.,TRBJ2-7,.,TRBV6-5,TGTGCCAGCAGTTACTCTAGCACCCCCGTCGAGCAGTACTTC,CASSYSSTPVEQYF
.,TRBJ2-7,.,TRBV10-3,TGTGCCATCAGTGAGTCGAAAGGGGACGAGCAGTACTTC,CAISESKGDEQYF
.,TRBJ2-2,TRBD2,TRBV18,TGTGCCAGCTCACCATCAGCGGGAGGGACCGGGGAGCTGTTTTTT,CASSPSAGGTGELFF
.,TRBJ1-3,.,TRBV4-1,TGCGCCAGCAGCCCGGAGGGACAAAGATTCTCTGGAAACACCATATATTTT,CASSPEGQRFSGNTIYF
.,TRBJ1-4,TRBD1,TRBV9,TGTGCCAGCAGCCTGGGGGCAGGGGGAGATGAAAAACTGTTTTTT,CASSLGAGGDEKLFF